This TCR beta chain was retrieved from a study of monozygotic twins with cystic fibrosis. Regarding the study as a whole: J usage was most co-twin-similar in 8 of 16 pairs, V in 13. Unrelated CF individuals shared fewer identical clonotypes than monozygotic CF twins. In this small cohort, shared CDR3 numbers showed no association with age, concordance or disease severity. Low clonality (median about 0.0095) suggested a mostly naive repertoire.

Profiling relied on immunoSEQ multiplex PCR, and the TCRdb table lists in-frame clones only, not all of them. The table shows roughly 4,600 clones, with 96% occurring only once. The CDR3 has 14 amino acids. Germline V gene sequence: CDR1 SGHTA, CDR2 FQGNSA. The V end lost 4 bases, the J end lost 1 base, and 11 bases lay between the germline ends. Comment on this clone: What it binds is unknown.

This TCR was sampled from a boy younger than 10 with cystic fibrosis. Sequences were obtained from blood. V gene TRBV7-2 combines with J gene TRBJ2-7; TRBD2 is a possible D gene (6 bases). DNA for the CDR3: TGTGCCAGCAGCTGGGCGGGGAGTTCCTACGAGCAGTACTTC. Its translation: CASSWAGSSYEQYF.